The TCR beta chain under discussion was sequenced for a study of CD8 T cells in ankylosing spondylitis (TCRdb year 2017). In the study overall: The study set out to find disease-linked TCR variants by profiling T cell receptor beta repertoires in ankylosing spondylitis patients and healthy donors. The whole study cohort included 85 to 120 healthy donors and 25 or so ankylosing spondylitis patients. Samples of peripheral blood were taken, and for ankylosing spondylitis patients, synovial fluid was collected as well.

As encoded in the germline V gene, CDR1 is LGHNA while CDR2 is YSLEER. V and J lose 4 bases and 8 bases, and a span of 20 bases separates them. Inclusive of the bounding cysteine and phenylalanine, the CDR3 is 16 residues long. Kept here is only the CDR3 DNA, which spans 48 bases and is read in frame from base 1. The listed sequencing device is Illumina HiSeq 2500. Quantitative 5'-RACE with molecular barcodes was the method used to prepare the TCR beta libraries. Processing in the source paper ran as follows. Disease-linked TCR variants were identified with a new computational method built on a probabilistic model of VDJ rearrangement. The public reads were quality trimmed at Q25 with fastp and then assembled into clones with MiXCR by TCRdb, keeping productive beta chains. Here each entry gathers all rows of one CDR3 protein and keeps the most common genes and DNA. TCRdb's processing, not the study's, gives the V and J calls here. This sample lists about 460,000 distinct CDR3 sequences; approximately 5% were detected once. Together, the top ten hold under 4.5% of the sample.

What the authors observed across the whole study: Some motif variants were previously reported in synovial fluid and blood of reactive arthritis patients, suggesting common disease-initiation mechanisms. Blood from ankylosing spondylitis patients appeared to be characterized by a TCR beta motif made up of 8 or 9 highly homologous amino acid variants. Significant enrichment of the disease-linked clones was reported in matched synovial fluid samples from ankylosing spondylitis patients. The disease-linked clones showed a CD8+ phenotype and occurred at relatively low frequencies in peripheral blood.

The table lists this clonotype with many counts. No cognate antigen has been identified for it. Base qualities are missing; no much larger clone stands one base away. The specimen was blood, either unsorted or a sorted T cell fraction (not recorded which). This clonotype was sampled from a male donor with ankylosing spondylitis. The sequence links TRBV4-3 to TRBJ1-4, with TRBD1 perhaps the D gene, on 6 matching bases. The CDR3 corresponds to CASSPEGGAGVEKLFF. The sequenced DNA is TGCGCCAGCAGCCCCGAGGGGGGGGCAGGGGTCGAAAAACTGTTTTTT.